This TCR beta chain was obtained from a study of blood T cells in healthy people across ages. It was with a sample-barcoded 5' primer and a J-beta primer mix that a second PCR of about 6 to 11 cycles was run. Each cDNA molecule was tagged by a template-switch adaptor with 12 random nucleotides. TCRdb redid the calling of the 5' RACE reads with MiXCR, one entry per CDR3 protein. The sample holds 650,000 to 1,000,000 distinct CDR3 sequences, about 45% seen once. Trimming cost V 1 base and J 0 bases, with 6 bases left between them. This CDR3 has 15 amino acids. The TCR originated in an older man in good health. Sequenced: blood. The rearrangement links TRBV12-3 or TRBV12-4 to TRBJ1-4, with D unclear. The CDR3 here is CASSLGATTNEKLFF. The DNA for the CDR3 is TGTGCCAGCAGTTTAGGGGCAACAACTAATGAAAAACTGTTTTTT.